The entry that follows covers one T cell receptor (beta chain) sequence. Its antigen is as yet unknown. Specified time point: cycle 4 day 1 (C4D1), after more than 5 weeks of nivolumab. Brentuximab vedotin exposure varied among the patients, all of whom had relapsed after autologous stem cell transplantation. Classifying best responses yielded complete response, partial response or progressive disease. The CDR3 is 16 amino acids. The V gene's germline CDR1 is GTSNPN and CDR2 SVGIG (reference sequence). V lost 1 base and J lost 5; bases outside the gene matches: 13. These data are taken from a study of PD-1 blockade in classical Hodgkin lymphoma. Measured with immunoSEQ multiplex PCR; TCRdb has only the in-frame clones, and not every one. The sample has under 20,000 clones, approximately 76% seen once; the top ten hold 40%. The study's findings and limits: Complete responders possessed baseline diversity comparable to newly diagnosed patients. Causes of the repertoire differences remain undefined, possibly disease activity or prior therapy.

The sample consisted of peripheral blood mononuclear cells (PBMCs), taken before the fourth cycle of nivolumab. The rearrangement links TRBV30 to TRBJ2-7; TRBD1 aligns across 8 bases. The sequence came from a human donor with classical Hodgkin lymphoma. The CDR3 DNA reads TGTGCCTGGAGTGGCGGACAGGGACGAGGGGAGGACGAGCAGTACTTC. Its protein product is CAWSGGQGRGEDEQYF. Looking up the rest from reference TRBV30 and TRBJ2-7 gives the full variable domain: SQTIHQWPATLVQPVGSPLSLECTVEGTSNPNLYWYRQAAGRGLQLLFYSVGIGQISSEVPQNLSASRPQDRQFILSSKKLLLSDSGFYLCAWSGGQGRGEDEQYFGPGTRLTVT.